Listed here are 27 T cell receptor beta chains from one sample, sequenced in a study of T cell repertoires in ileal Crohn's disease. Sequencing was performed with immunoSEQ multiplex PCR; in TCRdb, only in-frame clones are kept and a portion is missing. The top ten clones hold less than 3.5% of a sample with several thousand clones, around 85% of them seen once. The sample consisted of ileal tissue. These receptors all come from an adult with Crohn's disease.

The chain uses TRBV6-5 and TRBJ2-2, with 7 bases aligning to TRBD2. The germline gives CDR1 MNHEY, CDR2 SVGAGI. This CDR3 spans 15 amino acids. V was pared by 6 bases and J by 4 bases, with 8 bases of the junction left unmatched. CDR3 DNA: TGTGCCAGCAGCCCAGCGGGGACGACCACCGGGGAGCTGTTTTTT. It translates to CASSPAGTTTGELFF.

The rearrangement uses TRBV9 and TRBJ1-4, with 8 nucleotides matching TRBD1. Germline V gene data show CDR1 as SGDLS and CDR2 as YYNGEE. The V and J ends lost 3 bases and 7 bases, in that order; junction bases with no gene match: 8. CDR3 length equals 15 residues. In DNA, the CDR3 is TGTGCCAGCAGCGAGGGGACAGGCCGAGTTGAAAAACTGTTTTTT. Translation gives CASSEGTGRVEKLFF.

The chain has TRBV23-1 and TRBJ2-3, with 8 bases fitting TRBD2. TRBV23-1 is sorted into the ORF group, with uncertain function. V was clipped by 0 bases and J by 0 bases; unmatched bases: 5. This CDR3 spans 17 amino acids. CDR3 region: CASSQSTLAGSTDTQYF. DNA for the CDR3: TGCGCCAGCAGTCAATCGACCCTAGCGGGTAGCACAGATACGCAGTATTTT.

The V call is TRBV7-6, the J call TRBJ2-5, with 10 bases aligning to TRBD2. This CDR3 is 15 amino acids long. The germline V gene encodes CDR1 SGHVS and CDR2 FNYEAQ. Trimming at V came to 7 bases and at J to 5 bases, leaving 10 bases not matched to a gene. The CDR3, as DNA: TGTGCCAGCAACCGAGCGGGAGGGCCGGGGGAGACCCAGTACTTC. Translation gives CASNRAGGPGETQYF. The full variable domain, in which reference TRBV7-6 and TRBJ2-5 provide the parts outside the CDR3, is GAGVSQSPRYKVTKRGQDVALRCDPISGHVSLYWYRQALGQGPEFLTYFNYEAQQDKSGLPNDRFSAERPEGSISTLTIQRTEQRDSAMYRCASNRAGGPGETQYFGPGTRLLVL.

As DNA, the CDR3 is TGCGCCAGCAGCATAGCAACAGGGACTGGAAACACCATATATTTT. This translates into CASSIATGTGNTIYF. The chain is built from TRBV5-1 and TRBJ1-3; D is perhaps TRBD1 (6 bases). Deletions cut 4 bases from V and 2 bases from J, with 13 bases between. CDR1 SGHRS and CDR2 YFSETQ come from the germline V gene. The CDR3 runs to 15 residues.

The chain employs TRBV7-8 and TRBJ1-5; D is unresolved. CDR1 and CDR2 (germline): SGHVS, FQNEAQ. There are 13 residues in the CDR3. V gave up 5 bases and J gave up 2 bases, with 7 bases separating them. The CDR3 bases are TGTGCCAGCAGCCCCCGGGGCAATCAGCCCCAGCATTTT. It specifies CASSPRGNQPQHF.

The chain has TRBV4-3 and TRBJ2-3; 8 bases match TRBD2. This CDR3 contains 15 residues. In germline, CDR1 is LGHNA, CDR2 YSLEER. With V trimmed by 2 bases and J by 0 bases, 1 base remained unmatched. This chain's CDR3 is CASSQSSGSTDTQYF. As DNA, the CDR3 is TGCGCCAGCAGCCAATCTAGCGGGAGCACAGATACGCAGTATTTT.

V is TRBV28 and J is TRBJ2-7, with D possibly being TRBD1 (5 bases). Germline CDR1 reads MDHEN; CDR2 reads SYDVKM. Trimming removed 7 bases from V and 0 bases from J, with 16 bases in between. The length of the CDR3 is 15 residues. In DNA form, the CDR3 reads TGTGCCAGCACTGAACAGGCCGTAAGCTCCTACGAGCAGTACTTC. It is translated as CASTEQAVSSYEQYF.

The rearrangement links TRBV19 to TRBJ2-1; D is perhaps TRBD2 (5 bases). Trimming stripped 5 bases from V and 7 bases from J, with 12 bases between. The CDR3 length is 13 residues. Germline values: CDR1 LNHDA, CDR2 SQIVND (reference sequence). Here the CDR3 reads CASSPGLLNEQFF. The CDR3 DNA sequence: TGTGCCAGTAGTCCCGGACTTTTGAATGAGCAGTTCTTC.

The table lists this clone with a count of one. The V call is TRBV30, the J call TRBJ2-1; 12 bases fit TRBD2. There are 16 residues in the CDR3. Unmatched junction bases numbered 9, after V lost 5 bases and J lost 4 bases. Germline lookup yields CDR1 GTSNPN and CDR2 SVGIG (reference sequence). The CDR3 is CAWGPGTSGLYNEQFF. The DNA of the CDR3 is TGTGCCTGGGGGCCCGGGACTAGCGGGCTATACAATGAGCAGTTCTTC.

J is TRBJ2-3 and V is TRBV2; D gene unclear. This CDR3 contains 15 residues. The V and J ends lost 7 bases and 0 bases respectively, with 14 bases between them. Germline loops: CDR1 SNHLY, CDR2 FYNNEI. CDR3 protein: CASNFLGASTDTQYF. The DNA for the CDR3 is TGTGCCAGCAACTTCCTAGGTGCTAGCACAGATACGCAGTATTTT.

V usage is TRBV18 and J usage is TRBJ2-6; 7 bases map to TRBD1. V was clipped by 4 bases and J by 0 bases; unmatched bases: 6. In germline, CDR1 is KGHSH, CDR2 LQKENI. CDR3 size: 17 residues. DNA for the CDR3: TGTGCCAGCTCACAGGACAGGCTAAGCTCTGGGGCCAACGTCCTGACTTTC. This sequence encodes CASSQDRLSSGANVLTF.

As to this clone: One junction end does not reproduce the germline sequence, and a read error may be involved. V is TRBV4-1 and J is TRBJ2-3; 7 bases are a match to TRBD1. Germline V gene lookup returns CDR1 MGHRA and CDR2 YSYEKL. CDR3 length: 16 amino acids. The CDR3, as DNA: TGCGCCAGCAGCCGCTTCATCCGGGACAGCAAAGATACGCAGTATTTT. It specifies CASSRFIRDSKDTQYF.

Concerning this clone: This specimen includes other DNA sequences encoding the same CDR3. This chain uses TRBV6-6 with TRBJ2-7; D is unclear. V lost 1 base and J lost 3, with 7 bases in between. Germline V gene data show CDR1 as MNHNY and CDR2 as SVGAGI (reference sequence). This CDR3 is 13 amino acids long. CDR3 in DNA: TGTGCCAGCAGTTACTTGGCTGGCTACGAGCAGTACTTC. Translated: CASSYLAGYEQYF.

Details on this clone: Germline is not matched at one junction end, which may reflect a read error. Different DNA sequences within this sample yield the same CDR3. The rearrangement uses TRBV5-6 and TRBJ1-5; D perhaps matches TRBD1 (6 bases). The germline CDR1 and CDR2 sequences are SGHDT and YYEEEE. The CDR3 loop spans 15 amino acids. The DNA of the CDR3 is TGCGCCAGCAGCTTTGCAGGGGCGTTAAATCAGCCCCAGCATTTT. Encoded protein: CASSFAGALNQPQHF.

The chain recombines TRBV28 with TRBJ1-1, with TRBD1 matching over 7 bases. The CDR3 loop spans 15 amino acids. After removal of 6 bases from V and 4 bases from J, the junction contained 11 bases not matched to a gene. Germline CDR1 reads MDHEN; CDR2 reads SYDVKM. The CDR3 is CASRPSTGVGTEAFF. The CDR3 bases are TGTGCCAGCAGACCATCAACAGGGGTCGGCACTGAAGCTTTCTTT.

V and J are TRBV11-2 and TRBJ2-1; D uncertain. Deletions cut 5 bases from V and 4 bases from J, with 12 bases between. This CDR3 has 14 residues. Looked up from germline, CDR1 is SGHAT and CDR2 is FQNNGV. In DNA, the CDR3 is TGTGCCAGCAGCAATGGAGCTGGGTACAATGAGCAGTTCTTC. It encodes CASSNGAGYNEQFF.

The CDR3 loop is CASGFEQPQHF. The CDR3 nucleotides read TGTGCTAGTGGTTTCGAGCAGCCCCAGCATTTT. V and J are TRBV12-5 and TRBJ1-5; D unclear. The V end lost 3 bases, the J end lost 7 bases, and 4 bases lay between the germline ends. Per germline, CDR1 LGHNT and CDR2 FRNRAP. This CDR3 is 11 amino acids long.

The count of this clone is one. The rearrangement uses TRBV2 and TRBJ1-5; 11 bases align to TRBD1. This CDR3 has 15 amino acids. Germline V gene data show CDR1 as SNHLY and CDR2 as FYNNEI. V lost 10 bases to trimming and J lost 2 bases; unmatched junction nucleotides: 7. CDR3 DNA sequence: TGTGCCACCTCCGGACAGGGGGCGCGCAATCAGCCCCAGCATTTT. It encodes CATSGQGARNQPQHF.

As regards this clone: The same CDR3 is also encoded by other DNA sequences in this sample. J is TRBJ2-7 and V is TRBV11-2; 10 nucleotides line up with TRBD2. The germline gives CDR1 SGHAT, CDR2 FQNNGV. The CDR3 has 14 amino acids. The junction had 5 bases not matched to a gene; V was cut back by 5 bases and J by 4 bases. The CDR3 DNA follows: TGTGCCAGCAGCACCGGGACTAGCGCTTACGAGCAGTACTTC. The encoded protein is CASSTGTSAYEQYF.

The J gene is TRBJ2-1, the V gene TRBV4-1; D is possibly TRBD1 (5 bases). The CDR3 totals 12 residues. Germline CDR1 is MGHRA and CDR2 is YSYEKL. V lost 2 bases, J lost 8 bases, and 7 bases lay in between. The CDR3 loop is CASSQWGDEQFF. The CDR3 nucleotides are TGCGCCAGCAGCCAATGGGGCGATGAGCAGTTCTTC.

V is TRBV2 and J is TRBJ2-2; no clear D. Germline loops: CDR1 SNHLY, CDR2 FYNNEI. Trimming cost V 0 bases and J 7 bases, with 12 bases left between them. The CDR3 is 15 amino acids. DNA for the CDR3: TGTGCCAGCAGTGAAGCGGCCGCATCGGGCGGGGAGCTGTTTTTT. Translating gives CASSEAAASGGELFF.

The CDR3 nucleotides are TGTGCCAGCAGTTTTTTTATTGGCGGGGACACTGAAGCTTTCTTT. Amino acid sequence: CASSFFIGGDTEAFF. The V gene is TRBV28, the J gene TRBJ1-1; no definite D call. The germline CDR1 and CDR2 sequences are MDHEN and SYDVKM. The V gene lost 3 bases and the J gene lost 3 bases, with 14 bases spanning the gap. The CDR3 has 15 residues.

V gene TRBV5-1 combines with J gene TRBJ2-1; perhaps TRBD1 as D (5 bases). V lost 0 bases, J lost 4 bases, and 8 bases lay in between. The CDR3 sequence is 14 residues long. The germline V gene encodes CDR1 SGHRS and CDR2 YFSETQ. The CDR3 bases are TGCGCCAGCAGCTTGGCCCAGGGATACAATGAGCAGTTCTTC. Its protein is CASSLAQGYNEQFF.

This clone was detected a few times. CDR3 coding DNA: TGTGCCAGCAGCGTAGGACTAGCGGGGGGGATGAGCGAGCAGTACTTC. Translating it yields CASSVGLAGGMSEQYF. The chain carries TRBV9 and TRBJ2-7; TRBD2 matches at 14 bases. CDR3 length: 16 amino acids. Losses at the gene ends were 0 bases for V and 6 bases for J; bases not matched to a gene: 5. From germline, CDR1 is SGDLS and CDR2 YYNGEE.

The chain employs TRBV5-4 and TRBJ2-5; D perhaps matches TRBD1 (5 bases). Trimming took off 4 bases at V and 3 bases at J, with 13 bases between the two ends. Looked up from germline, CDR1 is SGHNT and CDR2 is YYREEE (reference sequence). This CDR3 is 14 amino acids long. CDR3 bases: TGTGCCAGCAGCCCTAGGGCAGGGAAAGAGACCCAGTACTTC. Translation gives CASSPRAGKETQYF.

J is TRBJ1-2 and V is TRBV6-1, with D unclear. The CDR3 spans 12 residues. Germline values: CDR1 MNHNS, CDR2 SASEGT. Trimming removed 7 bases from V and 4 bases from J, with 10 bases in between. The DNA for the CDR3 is TGTGCCAGCACCCAAACAACCTATGGCTACACCTTC. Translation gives CASTQTTYGYTF.